The 18 T cell receptor beta chains below come from one sample, sequenced in a study of shared clonotypes between healthy human individuals. The table came from immunoSEQ multiplex PCR; TCRdb's copy has only in-frame clones and leaves some out. The top ten hold around 0.13% of the sample, which has roughly 2.4 million clones, more than 90% seen once. The sample consisted of naive CD4+ T cells sorted from blood. Subset described: CD45RA+ positively selected. Source of these receptors: a man in his late teens or twenties in good health.

The rearrangement joins TRBV10-3 to TRBJ2-5, with 10 nucleotides matching TRBD1. The CDR3 loop spans 14 amino acids. Germline V lookup: CDR1 ENHRY, CDR2 SYGVKD. V was clipped by 4 bases and J by 3 bases; unmatched bases: 2. CDR3 bases: TGTGCCATCAGTGCGGGACAGGGGAAAGAGACCCAGTACTTC. This encodes CAISAGQGKETQYF.

As regards this clone: The sample contains more than one DNA sequence encoding this CDR3. This chain connects TRBV5-1 to TRBJ2-7, with D possibly being TRBD1 (5 bases). Germline CDR1 is SGHRS and CDR2 is YFSETQ. V shed 0 bases and J shed 0 bases, with 7 bases lying between them. CDR3 size: 14 residues. The CDR3, as DNA: TGCGCCAGCAGCTTGGACAGGAGCTCCTACGAGCAGTACTTC. It specifies CASSLDRSSYEQYF.

The chain links TRBV4-3 to TRBJ2-3; 10 nucleotides agree with TRBD1. The length of the CDR3 is 16 residues. Losses at the gene ends were 0 bases for V and 5 bases for J; bases not matched to a gene: 5. The germline gives CDR1 LGHNA, CDR2 YSLEER. The CDR3 DNA follows: TGCGCCAGCAGCCAAGATGGGACAGGGGCTGGAGATACGCAGTATTTT. Its translation: CASSQDGTGAGDTQYF.

This chain uses TRBV20-1 with TRBJ1-2; 9 bases agree with TRBD1. The V segment lost 5 bases and the J segment 10 bases; nucleotides outside the gene matches: 2. The CDR3 is made up of 10 amino acids. Germline V gives CDR1 DFQATT, CDR2 SNEGSKA (reference sequence). The CDR3 region is CSAGTGFYTF. The CDR3 nucleotides are TGCAGTGCTGGGACAGGGTTCTACACCTTC.

In the case of this clone: The identical CDR3 is also encoded by other nucleotide sequences in the sample. V and J are TRBV2 and TRBJ2-1; tentative D call: TRBD2 (5 bases). V shed 5 bases and J shed 10 bases, with 9 bases lying between them. The CDR3 extends over 11 amino acids. Germline CDR1 and CDR2: SNHLY and FYNNEI. For the CDR3, the DNA is TGTGCCAGCAGTTTTAGCGTGGAGCAGTTCTTC. Its protein is CASSFSVEQFF.

The gene calls are TRBV6-6 and TRBJ1-1, with TRBD1 matching 7 bases. Trimming cost V 6 bases and J 6 bases; bases outside gene matches: 16. Germline lookup yields CDR1 MNHNY and CDR2 SVGAGI (reference sequence). The CDR3 consists of 16 residues. Here the CDR3 DNA reads TGTGCCAGCAGCCATATCGAGCGACAGGGTCGCCCTGAAGCTTTCTTT. This encodes CASSHIERQGRPEAFF.

V usage is TRBV4-1 and J usage is TRBJ1-6; D is undetermined. CDR1 is MGHRA and CDR2 is YSYEKL in the germline V gene. V lost 0 bases and J 7 bases, leaving 13 bases between the germline ends. This CDR3 has 16 residues. DNA for the CDR3: TGCGCCAGCAGCCAAGAGGGTAGGGCAGAGAATTCACCCCTCCACTTT. Its translation is CASSQEGRAENSPLHF.

The rearrangement joins TRBV6-4 to TRBJ2-1, with 12 bases identical to TRBD2. This CDR3 comprises 15 residues. V lost 5 bases, J lost 4 bases, and 3 bases stayed unmatched. Germline V gene data show CDR1 as MRHNA and CDR2 as SNTAGT. CDR3 region: CASSLTSGGYNEQFF. In DNA form, the CDR3 reads TGTGCCAGCAGTTTGACTAGCGGGGGATACAATGAGCAGTTCTTC.

The chain recombines TRBV28 with TRBJ2-2; weak D call: TRBD2 (5 bases). Trimming cost V 7 bases and J 2 bases, with 11 bases left between them. Germline CDR1 and CDR2: MDHEN and SYDVKM. The CDR3 length is 14 residues. The CDR3 is CASMDLTNTGELFF. CDR3 DNA sequence: TGTGCCAGCATGGACTTAACTAACACCGGGGAGCTGTTTTTT. Drawing the rest from reference TRBV28 and TRBJ2-2, the complete variable domain is DVKVTQSSRYLVKRTGEKVFLECVQDMDHENMFWYRQDPGLGLRLIYFSYDVKMKEKGDIPEGYSVSREKKERFSLILESASTNQTSMYLCASMDLTNTGELFFGEGSRLTVL.

The chain has TRBV28 and TRBJ1-2, with a possible D match to TRBD1 (6 bases). V was shortened by 1 base and J by 14 bases, with 14 bases between the two germline ends. The CDR3 covers 12 residues. Germline CDR1 and CDR2: MDHEN and SYDVKM. In nucleotides, the CDR3 is TGTGCCAGCAGTTTATATGCAGGGGTTAAGACCTTC. Protein: CASSLYAGVKTF.

This clone was observed a single time. Different DNA sequences within this sample yield the same CDR3. The chain carries TRBV5-1 and TRBJ2-5; TRBD1 is a possible D gene (5 bases). With 2 bases removed from V and 3 bases from J, the gap between germline ends came to 8 bases. Germline loops: CDR1 SGHRS, CDR2 YFSETQ. The CDR3 is 13 residues long. CDR3 loop: CASSFQGEETQYF. In nucleotides, the CDR3 is TGCGCCAGCAGCTTTCAGGGTGAAGAGACCCAGTACTTC.

The rearrangement joins TRBV27 to TRBJ2-5; D may be TRBD2 (6 bases). The CDR3 totals 15 residues. Trimming pared 3 bases from V and 0 bases from J, leaving 11 bases between. Per the germline V gene, CDR1 is MNHEY and CDR2 is SMNVEV (reference sequence). This CDR3 reads CASSFWGRYQETQYF. The CDR3 region has the DNA TGTGCCAGCAGTTTCTGGGGGAGGTACCAAGAGACCCAGTACTTC.

The chain combines TRBV7-2 with TRBJ2-5, with 10 bases identical to TRBD1. CDR3 length equals 16 residues. V trimming: 0 bases; J trimming: 5 bases; junction bases outside the gene matches: 6. Germline V gene lookup returns CDR1 SGHTA and CDR2 FQGNSA. The CDR3 region is CASSLAGTGVWETQYF. The CDR3 region has the DNA TGTGCCAGCAGCTTAGCCGGGACAGGGGTTTGGGAGACCCAGTACTTC. Complete variable domain (other parts from reference TRBV7-2 and TRBJ2-5): GAGVSQSPSNKVTEKGKDVELRCDPISGHTALYWYRQSLGQGLEFLIYFQGNSAPDKSGLPSDRFSAERTGGSVSTLTIQRTQQEDSAVYLCASSLAGTGVWETQYFGPGTRLLVL.

The V call is TRBV7-9, the J call TRBJ1-4, with D possibly being TRBD1 (5 bases). V gave up 2 bases and J gave up 0 bases, with 7 bases separating them. CDR1 and CDR2 from the germline V gene are SEHNR and FQNEAQ (reference sequence). CDR3 length: 15 residues. DNA of the CDR3: TGTGCCAGCAGCTTACGACAGTCAACTAATGAAAAACTGTTTTTT. Its translation is CASSLRQSTNEKLFF.

Details on this clone: The same CDR3 arises from other DNA sequences in this sample as well. The gene calls are TRBV7-9 and TRBJ2-5; 12 bases agree with TRBD2. J was trimmed by 2 bases and V by 5 bases; bases with no gene match: 3. The CDR3 contains 15 residues. Germline assignment: CDR1 SEHNR and CDR2 FQNEAQ (reference sequence). This CDR3 reads CASSLGTSGQETQYF. As DNA, the CDR3 is TGTGCCAGCAGCCTCGGGACTAGCGGGCAAGAGACCCAGTACTTC.

The V call is TRBV10-3, the J call TRBJ2-7, with D hard to call. The CDR3 has 14 residues. In germline, CDR1 is ENHRY, CDR2 SYGVKD. V lost 2 bases to trimming and J lost 2 bases, with 10 bases between them. This CDR3 reads CAISEGPAAYEQYF. The CDR3 DNA sequence: TGTGCCATCAGTGAGGGACCTGCGGCCTACGAGCAGTACTTC.

The rearrangement uses TRBV5-4 and TRBJ2-7; D ambiguous. Per the germline V gene, CDR1 is SGHNT and CDR2 is YYREEE (reference sequence). V shed 3 bases and J shed 3 bases, with 13 bases lying between them. This CDR3 is built from 14 residues. CDR3 sequence: CASSWAGGIYEQYF. DNA of the CDR3: TGTGCCAGCAGCTGGGCAGGCGGTATCTACGAGCAGTACTTC.

This sequence joins TRBV5-4 and TRBJ2-5, with D possibly being TRBD1 or TRBD2 (5 bases each). V lost 0 bases to trimming and J lost 4 bases, with 10 bases between them. The V gene's germline CDR1 is SGHNT and CDR2 YYREEE (reference sequence). This CDR3 comprises 14 residues. In nucleotides, the CDR3 is TGTGCCAGCAGCTTGGTGGGGACCCCAGAGACCCAGTACTTC. Translating gives CASSLVGTPETQYF.